These 14 T cell receptor beta chains originate from one sample sequenced in a study of PD-1 blockade in classical Hodgkin lymphoma. TCRdb keeps only in-frame clones here, not all; method: immunoSEQ multiplex PCR. The sample consists of 95,000 to 100,000 clones, roughly 89% of them appearing once. All patients experienced relapse after autologous stem cell transplantation, and brentuximab vedotin exposure was variable. This specimen was peripheral blood mononuclear cells (PBMCs), taken before the second cycle of nivolumab. The receptors were sampled from a human donor with classical Hodgkin lymphoma.

The chain is built from TRBV7-2 and TRBJ1-2; TRBD1 aligns across 9 bases. J gave up 4 bases and V 6 bases, and 12 bases lay outside the gene matches. Germline-derived CDR1 and CDR2 are SGHTA and FQGNSA. The CDR3 spans 16 residues. The CDR3 protein is CASSSTGTGSPYGYTF. The CDR3 coding sequence is TGTGCCAGCAGTTCTACAGGGACAGGGAGTCCCTATGGCTACACCTTC.

V is TRBV6-1 and J is TRBJ1-5; TRBD1 aligns across 7 bases. V was pared by 6 bases and J by 6 bases, with 8 bases of the junction left unmatched. Germline CDR1 and CDR2: MNHNS and SASEGT. The CDR3 length is 14 residues. The CDR3 DNA is TGTGCCAGCAGCGCAGACAGGGCTCCTCAGCCCCAGCATTTT. Its translation: CASSADRAPQPQHF.

The chain links TRBV19 to TRBJ2-1; D is possibly TRBD1 (6 bases). Germline assignment: CDR1 LNHDA and CDR2 SQIVND (reference sequence). This CDR3 is built from 14 residues. Trimming pared 3 bases from V and 6 bases from J, leaving 12 bases between. CDR3 DNA: TGTGCCAGTAGTATCAGGGGATCCGGCAATGAGCAGTTCTTC. This sequence encodes CASSIRGSGNEQFF.

The chain is built from TRBV28 and TRBJ1-2; a possible D gene is TRBD1 (6 bases). With 5 bases removed from V and 7 bases from J, the gap between germline ends came to 8 bases. CDR3 size: 11 residues. Looked up from germline, CDR1 is MDHEN and CDR2 is SYDVKM. Here the CDR3 DNA reads TGTGCCAGCAGTAGGGGGGCTGGCTACACCTTC. Translated, it gives CASSRGAGYTF.

J is TRBJ1-6 and V is TRBV6-6, with D possibly being TRBD1 (5 bases). CDR3 size: 14 residues. Germline-derived CDR1 and CDR2 are MNHNY and SVGAGI (reference sequence). The V and J ends lost 5 bases and 6 bases respectively, with 11 bases between them. DNA of the CDR3: TGTGCCAGCAGTAAAGGGACTGCTAATTCACCCCTCCACTTT. Protein: CASSKGTANSPLHF.

The CDR3 loop is CASSIPGTGIVGYTF. The CDR3 bases are TGTGCCAGTAGTATTCCCGGGACAGGGATAGTTGGCTACACCTTC. The chain employs TRBV19 and TRBJ1-2; 9 bases match TRBD1. CDR1 and CDR2 (germline): LNHDA, SQIVND (reference sequence). The CDR3 contains 15 residues. V trimming: 3 bases; J trimming: 7 bases; junction bases outside the gene matches: 9.

The chain recombines TRBV5-1 with TRBJ2-3; D possibly corresponds to TRBD1 (7 bases). The CDR3 loop spans 14 amino acids. Germline lookup yields CDR1 SGHRS and CDR2 YFSETQ. Trimming took off 3 bases at V and 4 bases at J, with 12 bases between the two ends. The CDR3 here is CASSSLRGADTQYF. The DNA for the CDR3 is TGCGCCAGCAGCTCACTCAGGGGGGCAGATACGCAGTATTTT.

This clone is labeled as medium-sized. The V gene is TRBV7-2, the J gene TRBJ1-4; no firm D call. Trimming took off 4 bases at V and 0 bases at J, with 9 bases between the two ends. The CDR3 spans 15 residues. Germline CDR1 is SGHTA and CDR2 is FQGNSA. This CDR3 is CASSSSSATNEKLFF. The CDR3 nucleotides are TGTGCCAGCAGCTCCTCAAGTGCAACTAATGAAAAACTGTTTTTT.

The genes are TRBV7-2 and TRBJ2-3; 8 nucleotides line up with TRBD1. V was pared by 2 bases and J by 4 bases, with 17 bases of the junction left unmatched. Germline CDR1 reads SGHTA; CDR2 reads FQGNSA. This CDR3 comprises 19 residues. The CDR3 spells CASSLPGQGAQIVSDTQYF. Here the CDR3 DNA reads TGTGCCAGCAGCTTACCGGGGCAGGGGGCGCAGATCGTCTCAGATACGCAGTATTTT.

The chain employs TRBV11-3 and TRBJ2-2; 7 positions match TRBD1. The junction had 9 bases not matched to a gene; V was cut back by 5 bases and J by 6 bases. The CDR3 is made up of 15 amino acids. The germline gives CDR1 SGHNT, CDR2 YENEEA. The CDR3 nucleotides are TGTGCCAGCAGCCCCCCAAACAGGGGTCCCGGGGAGCTGTTTTTT. Protein sequence: CASSPPNRGPGELFF.

The chain carries TRBV5-1 and TRBJ1-1; D ambiguous. In germline, CDR1 is SGHRS, CDR2 YFSETQ. The V gene lost 1 base and the J gene lost 4 bases, with 8 bases spanning the gap. The CDR3 spans 13 residues. CDR3 coding DNA: TGCGCCAGCAGCTTGCAGAGAGGCACTGAAGCTTTCTTT. Protein product: CASSLQRGTEAFF.

The chain joins TRBV19 to TRBJ1-5; TRBD1 is a possible D gene (5 bases). The ends were cut back, 8 bases at V and 7 bases at J, with 36 bases in the middle. The V gene's germline CDR1 is LNHDA and CDR2 SQIVND (reference sequence). This CDR3 has 20 residues. The CDR3, as DNA: TGTGCCAGTGCGGGGCGTGGGGAGGGTCGGAACCCGACCGGGCGACAGCCCCAGCATTTT. This gives the protein CASAGRGEGRNPTGRQPQHF.

The table lists this clone with a count of one. The chain couples TRBV7-9 to TRBJ1-4, with D perhaps TRBD1 (5 bases). V gave up 8 bases and J gave up 1 base, with 14 bases separating them. In germline, CDR1 is SEHNR, CDR2 FQNEAQ (reference sequence). CDR3 size: 15 residues. In DNA, the CDR3 is TGTGCCAGCGGAACTTTGGGGGGAACTAATGAAAAACTGTTTTTT. This translates into CASGTLGGTNEKLFF.

This chain joins TRBV9 and TRBJ1-2; 9 bases line up with TRBD1. There are 15 residues in the CDR3. The ends lost 3 bases at V and 5 bases at J; junction bases unmatched: 8. CDR1 SGDLS and CDR2 YYNGEE come from the germline V gene. The CDR3 loop is CASSGPGQGGYGYTF. CDR3 nucleotides: TGTGCCAGCAGCGGGCCGGGACAGGGAGGGTATGGCTACACCTTC.